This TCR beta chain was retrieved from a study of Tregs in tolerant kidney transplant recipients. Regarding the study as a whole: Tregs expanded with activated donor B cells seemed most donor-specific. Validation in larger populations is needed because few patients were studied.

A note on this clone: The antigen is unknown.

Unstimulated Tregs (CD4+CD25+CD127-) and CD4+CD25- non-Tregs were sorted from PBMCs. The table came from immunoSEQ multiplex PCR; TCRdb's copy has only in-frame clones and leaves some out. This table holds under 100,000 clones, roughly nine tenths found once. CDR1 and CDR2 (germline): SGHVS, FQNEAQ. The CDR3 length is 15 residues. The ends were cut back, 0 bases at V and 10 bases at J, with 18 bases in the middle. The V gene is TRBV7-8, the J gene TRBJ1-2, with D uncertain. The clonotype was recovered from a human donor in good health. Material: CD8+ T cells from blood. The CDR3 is CASSLASGKQSYYTF. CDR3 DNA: TGTGCCAGCAGCTTAGCGTCGGGAAAACAATCCTACTACACCTTC.